The subject of this entry is one TCR beta chain. This sample was taken from a study of blood T cell repertoires in COVID-19. Study-wide background: PBMCs, B-cell-depleted T cells, or T cells were the source of the cDNA or gDNA that made up the material.

The CDR3 has 15 residues. The V end was cut by 4 bases, the J end by 5 bases, with 17 bases between. Germline loops: CDR1 LGHDT, CDR2 YNNKEL (reference sequence). The assay was immunoSEQ multiplex PCR, and TCRdb's table has in-frame clones only and misses some. The data show approximately 210,000 clones, around nine tenths seen once. The chain joins TRBV3-1 (or the pseudogene TRBV3-2) to TRBJ2-5; tentative D call: TRBD2 (5 bases). The sequencing sample was made of peripheral blood. The TCR comes from a woman in her thirties or forties who had recovered from COVID-19. CDR3 amino acids: CASSRSELRGETQYF. As DNA, the CDR3 is TGTGCCAGCAGCCGATCAGAGCTTAGAGGGGAGACCCAGTACTTC.